This T cell receptor (beta chain) was profiled in a study of immune evolution from preneoplasia to lung adenocarcinoma. Study-wide findings and caveats: From normal lung to invasive adenocarcinoma, top clone frequencies appeared to decrease.

Only in-frame clones appear in the TCRdb table, and some are missing; sequencing was by immunoSEQ multiplex PCR. The sample lists around 7,000 clones; roughly 79% were seen once. Germline V gene data show CDR1 as SGDLS and CDR2 as YYNGEE. J lost 7 bases, V lost 2 bases, and 7 bases had no gene match. The CDR3 is made up of 15 amino acids. To note about this clone: As yet, its antigen is unknown.

This clonotype was sampled from a person aged 70 to 85 with lung adenocarcinoma. The chain employs TRBV9 and TRBJ2-3; 10 positions match TRBD2. The specimen was FFPE adjacent normal lung tissue. The chain's CDR3 is CASSVSGGARHTQYF. The CDR3 coding sequence is TGTGCCAGCAGCGTGAGCGGGGGGGCCCGGCATACGCAGTATTTT.